Following are 16 T cell receptor beta chains from one sample sequenced in a study of T cell responses to AZD1222 COVID-19 vaccine. Assay used: immunoSEQ multiplex PCR; TCRdb lists only in-frame clones, some missing. The sample has 98,000 or so clones, nearly 95% seen once. The sequenced sample was peripheral blood, obtained on day 0 of AZD1222 vaccination. These receptor sequences come from an adult in good health.

The rearrangement joins TRBV7-9 to TRBJ2-1; 14 bases align to TRBD2. V trimming: 5 bases; J trimming: 6 bases; junction bases outside the gene matches: 9. The CDR3 has 17 residues. Germline V CDR1 and CDR2: SEHNR, FQNEAQ (reference sequence). The CDR3 DNA follows: TGTGCCAGCAGCCCTTTTGCGGGACTAGCGGGAGCCAATGAGCAGTTCTTC. This sequence encodes CASSPFAGLAGANEQFF.

The V and J genes are TRBV3-1 (or the pseudogene TRBV3-2) and TRBJ2-7; D is perhaps TRBD2 (6 bases). Trimming left V 5 bases short and J 4 bases short, with 9 bases between. In germline, CDR1 is LGHDT, CDR2 YNNKEL (reference sequence). The CDR3 is made up of 12 amino acids. CDR3 amino acids: CASSVRDYEQYF. DNA for the CDR3: TGTGCCAGCAGCGTGCGGGATTACGAGCAGTACTTC.

The J gene is TRBJ2-1, the V gene TRBV15; D is unclear. Deletions cut 1 base from V and 8 bases from J, with 15 bases between. There are 15 residues in the CDR3. The germline V gene encodes CDR1 LNHNV and CDR2 YYDKDF (reference sequence). The CDR3 region has the DNA TGTGCCACCAGCAGAGGTGGGATCAGAAGGGATGAGCAGTTCTTC. It translates to CATSRGGIRRDEQFF.

The rearrangement joins TRBV7-9 to TRBJ1-3; 9 bases align to TRBD1. CDR3 length: 15 residues. Germline V gene sequence: CDR1 SEHNR, CDR2 FQNEAQ (reference sequence). The V and J ends lost 5 bases and 8 bases, in that order; junction bases with no gene match: 10. The CDR3 is CASSAADRGEDTIYF. The CDR3 nucleotides read TGTGCCAGCAGCGCGGCGGACAGGGGCGAAGACACCATATATTTT.

This chain connects TRBV4-2 to TRBJ1-5; 9 nucleotides match TRBD1. The length of the CDR3 is 14 residues. Looked up from germline, CDR1 is LGHNA and CDR2 is YNFKEQ. V lost 4 bases to trimming and J lost 2 bases; unmatched junction nucleotides: 0. DNA of the CDR3: TGTGCCAGCAGCCGGGACAGGGGCAATCAGCCCCAGCATTTT. As protein: CASSRDRGNQPQHF.

The gene calls are TRBV6-1 and TRBJ2-2; perhaps TRBD2 as D (5 bases). Germline V gene data show CDR1 as MNHNS and CDR2 as SASEGT. The CDR3 sequence is 16 residues long. V gave up 2 bases and J gave up 5 bases, with 15 bases separating them. Here the CDR3 DNA reads TGTGCCAGCAGTGAATGGAGGAGGAGCTCGACCGGGGAGCTGTTTTTT. Translating gives CASSEWRRSSTGELFF.

The CDR3, as DNA: TGTGCCATCAGTGAGGCGCAGGGGATTGAAGCTTTCTTT. It encodes CAISEAQGIEAFF. The gene calls are TRBV10-3 and TRBJ1-1, with D perhaps matching TRBD1 (6 bases). The CDR3 consists of 13 residues. Germline V gene data show CDR1 as ENHRY and CDR2 as SYGVKD. V lost 2 bases and J lost 7, with 11 bases in between.

The V call is TRBV3-1 (or the pseudogene TRBV3-2), the J call TRBJ2-7, with 7 bases matching TRBD2. The CDR3 is 14 residues long. J lost 2 bases, V lost 1 base, and 2 bases had no gene match. Germline CDR1 reads LGHDT; CDR2 reads YNNKEL (reference sequence). This CDR3 is CASSQASGTYEQYF. The CDR3 DNA is TGTGCCAGCAGCCAAGCCAGCGGGACCTACGAGCAGTACTTC.

The V gene is TRBV7-9, the J gene TRBJ1-2; possibly TRBD1 for D (5 bases). Germline V gene sequence: CDR1 SEHNR, CDR2 FQNEAQ (reference sequence). V lost 3 bases and J lost 6, with 11 bases in between. This CDR3 is built from 13 residues. The CDR3 region is CASSFRGIDGYTF. DNA for the CDR3: TGTGCCAGCAGCTTTAGGGGAATCGATGGCTACACCTTC.

The chain is built from TRBV4-3 and TRBJ1-4; D is undetermined. CDR3 length: 14 residues. Germline V gene sequence: CDR1 LGHNA, CDR2 YSLEER. The ends were cut back, 0 bases at V and 7 bases at J, with 9 bases in the middle. The chain's CDR3 is CASSQDIRVEKLFF. In DNA form, the CDR3 reads TGCGCCAGCAGCCAAGATATACGGGTTGAAAAACTGTTTTTT.

The chain links TRBV5-5 to TRBJ1-1; D call uncertain. Trimming shortened V by 4 bases and J by 2 bases, and 6 bases separated the two germline ends. Germline CDR1 is SGHKS and CDR2 is YYEKEE (reference sequence). This CDR3 comprises 12 residues. CDR3 amino acids: CASSLVNTEAFF. The CDR3 DNA is TGTGCCAGCAGCCTCGTAAACACTGAAGCTTTCTTT.

The CDR3 nucleotides read TGTGCCAGCAGTAGACTCGCTGGGCATGAGCAGTTCTTC. This gives the protein CASSRLAGHEQFF. This chain links TRBV12-3 or TRBV12-4 with TRBJ2-1; D gene ambiguous. The CDR3 consists of 13 residues. V was cut by 5 bases and J by 8 bases, with 13 bases left in between.

This chain joins TRBV5-4 and TRBJ2-2, with 12 bases that match TRBD2. The germline V gene encodes CDR1 SGHNT and CDR2 YYREEE (reference sequence). The ends lost 2 bases at V and 7 bases at J; junction bases unmatched: 3. This CDR3 region has 15 residues. The DNA for the CDR3 is TGTGCCAGCAGCTTTCAGACTAGCGGGAGCGGGGAGCTGTTTTTT. Its translation: CASSFQTSGSGELFF.

The chain combines TRBV2 with TRBJ2-7, with D hard to call. The CDR3 contains 11 residues. CDR1 SNHLY and CDR2 FYNNEI come from the germline V gene. Trimming shortened V by 9 bases and J by 1 base, and 7 bases separated the two germline ends. CDR3 nucleotide sequence: TGTGCCAGTCAATTATCCTACGAGCAGTACTTC. It yields the protein CASQLSYEQYF.

This chain connects TRBV7-6 to TRBJ2-1; 11 nucleotides match TRBD2. The CDR3 consists of 15 residues. V dropped 6 bases and J dropped 7; count of bases not matched to a gene: 8. Germline CDR1 is SGHVS and CDR2 is FNYEAQ. CDR3 DNA: TGTGCCAGCAGTGAGACTAGCGGGATTCTGAATGAGCAGTTCTTC. Translating it yields CASSETSGILNEQFF.

V gene TRBV7-2 combines with J gene TRBJ1-3; 8 nucleotides align to TRBD1. Looked up from germline, CDR1 is SGHTA and CDR2 is FQGNSA. Germline trimming cut 2 bases from V and 3 bases from J; bases unmatched to any gene: 3. This CDR3 has 15 amino acids. CDR3 sequence (DNA): TGTGCCAGCAGCTTAAACAGGGGGTATGGAAACACCATATATTTT. The encoded protein is CASSLNRGYGNTIYF. The complete variable domain, with remaining parts taken from reference TRBV7-2 and TRBJ1-3, reads GAGVSQSPSNKVTEKGKDVELRCDPISGHTALYWYRQSLGQGLEFLIYFQGNSAPDKSGLPSDRFSAERTGGSVSTLTIQRTQQEDSAVYLCASSLNRGYGNTIYFGEGSWLTVV.